The table lists the clone carrying this TCR beta chain with a count of one. The data were taken from a study of blood T cell repertoires in COVID-19. Germline values: CDR1 KGHSH, CDR2 LQKENI. CDR3 length: 12 amino acids. V was cut by 3 bases and J by 0 bases, with 2 bases left in between. The data were produced by immunoSEQ multiplex PCR, yet TCRdb's version contains in-frame clones alone and is incomplete. Among about 63,000 clones listed, about 91% were seen once. The sequence derives from a man aged 45-65 years with active COVID-19. The chain links TRBV18 to TRBJ2-5; D remains unclear. The specimen was peripheral blood. The CDR3 DNA sequence: TGTGCCAGCTCACCCTACCAAGAGACCCAGTACTTC. Protein sequence: CASSPYQETQYF.